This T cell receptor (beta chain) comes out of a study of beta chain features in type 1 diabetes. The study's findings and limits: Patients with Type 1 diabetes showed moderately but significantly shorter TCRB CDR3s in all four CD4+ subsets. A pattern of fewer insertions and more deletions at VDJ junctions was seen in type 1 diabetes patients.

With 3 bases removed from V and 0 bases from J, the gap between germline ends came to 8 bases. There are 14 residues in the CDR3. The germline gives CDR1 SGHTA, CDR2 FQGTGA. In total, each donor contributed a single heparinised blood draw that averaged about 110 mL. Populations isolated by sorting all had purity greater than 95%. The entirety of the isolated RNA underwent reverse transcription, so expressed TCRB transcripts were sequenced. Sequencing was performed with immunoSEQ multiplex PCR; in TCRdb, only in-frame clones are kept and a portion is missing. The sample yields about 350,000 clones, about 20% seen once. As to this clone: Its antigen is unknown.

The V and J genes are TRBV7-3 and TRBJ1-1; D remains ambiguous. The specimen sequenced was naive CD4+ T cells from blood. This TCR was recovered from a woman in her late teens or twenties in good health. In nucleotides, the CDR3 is TGTGCCAGCAGCTTCGACACTCTGAACACTGAAGCTTTCTTT. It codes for CASSFDTLNTEAFF.